This T cell receptor (beta chain) was recorded in a study of early T cells in non-severe SARS-CoV-2 infection. As for the study in general: Sequencing of bulk RNA from unsorted whole blood was done, without chain pairing.

Trimming took 0 bases from V and 3 from J; bases not matched to a gene: 8. The V gene's germline CDR1 is MNHNY and CDR2 SVGAGI (reference sequence). The CDR3 sequence is 16 residues long. Separate cDNA molecules each had unique molecular identifiers attached to them. Via MiXCR, TCRdb re-called the 5' RACE reads, giving one row per CDR3 protein. The table includes under 70,000 distinct CDR3 sequences, 10% to 15% detected once. Findings and caveats of the study: Database matching using VDJdb favored anti-spike CD8 responses, with private and CD4 specificities left missing.

The sample holds many counts of this clonotype. Its target is not known. The chain recombines TRBV6-6 with TRBJ2-7; 7 bases are shared with TRBD1. Sample: whole blood. The TCR originated in an adult who was a healthcare worker with PCR-confirmed SARS-CoV-2 infection or an uninfected control (not recorded which). The CDR3 reads CASSYSPGQPFYEQYF. CDR3 bases: TGTGCCAGCAGTTACTCTCCGGGACAGCCCTTCTACGAGCAGTACTTC.